This note documents a single T cell receptor (beta chain) sequence. It lacks a known antigen. No base-level quality is on record; no much larger clone is a single base apart. This sample is part of a study of cytomegalovirus exposure and HLA in healthy donors (dated by TCRdb to 2016 to 2017). Regarding the research as a whole: The 550 to 750 repertoires of the first cohort and the 95 to 150 validation repertoires were produced on the same platform, according to a later analysis. To predict cytomegalovirus infection status, the study combined high-throughput TCR immunosequencing, statistical association of individual TCRs with disease status, and machine learning. The study aimed to test whether signatures of past pathogen exposure could be identified by cataloging public T cell receptors. In addition to the first cohort of 666 subjects, a separate validation cohort of about 120 different subjects was used. Study-level results and caveats: The classifier was reported to diagnose cytomegalovirus status with high specificity and sensitivity in both the original cohort and the validation cohort. While some public TCRs were present in many individuals, most TCR sequences turned up only very rarely across donors. In a later analysis, TCRs clustered in the first cohort were found to also tend to co-occur in the 130 or so validation repertoires, with 90% to 95% of cluster scores above 0. According to the authors, the approach could potentially be generalized to other disease states and immunological phenotypes. In the study, some 180 TCR beta chains were listed as associated with cytomegalovirus. Three of the identified cytomegalovirus-associated TCR beta chains were confirmed in vitro to be specific for cytomegalovirus antigens. All 110 or so repertoires were used to score co-occurrence in the validation cohort in a later analysis, because that analysis had no HLA typing for the cohort.

To prepare the library, the immunoSEQ multiplex PCR assay was applied. As for the original processing: A statistical classification framework was developed to diagnose cytomegalovirus status using the catalog of TCR beta chain sequences. Imported from immuneACCESS, the table was reduced by TCRdb to in-frame sequences with V and J called. These copies leave out some clones; in studies compared against another copy, an unresolved V gene accounts for under half, and the cause of the remainder is not known. V and J calls and clone size come straight from that table; D and trimming were deduced from the DNA. The sample yields roughly 150,000 clones; around 90% were counted once. The ten largest clones take up 2.5% to 4% of the sample. The donors were included in the validation cohort of some 120 subjects, a group kept apart from the roughly 700-subject first cohort. The CDR1 and CDR2 encoded by the germline V gene are SGHRS and YFSETQ. Trimmed from V: 4 bases; trimmed from J: 7 bases; junction bases lacking a gene match: 7. Inclusive of the bounding cysteine and phenylalanine, the CDR3 is 14 residues long. The CDR3 DNA has 42 bases and is translated from base 1.

The clonotype was recovered from a woman younger than 30 in good health and CMV-seropositive. Here the chain combines TRBV5-1 and TRBJ2-2; the central 7 bases match TRBD1. Sequenced: PBMCs. At the DNA level, the sequence is TGCGCCAGCAGCGGGACAGCGGTGCACGGGGAGCTGTTTTTT. Its product reads: CASSGTAVHGELFF.